These T cell receptor beta chains were read from a single sample in a study of T-cell memory formation after mild COVID-19. Using its own MiXCR run on the 5' RACE reads, TCRdb lists one record per CDR3 protein. Among under 300,000 distinct CDR3 sequences listed, under 8.5% were seen once. The sequenced sample consisted of PBMCs or a T cell subset sorted from them (not recorded which). The receptors were sampled from a man aged 18 to 30 who had mild COVID-19 (a few samples of this study predate the infection). Cell type and time point are not known. CDR3s include the opening cysteine and the closing phenylalanine or tryptophan. D genes are given only for firm matches. Size values are once, few and many counts, or a class for expanded clones, and some rows have none.

>TRBJ2-1|TRBD2|NA|TRBV5-1
TGCGCCAGCAGCTTGGAGGCTAGCGGGAGCTCCTACAATGAGCAGTTCTTC
CASSLEASGSSYNEQFF
>TRBJ2-7|NA|NA|TRBV7-2
TGTGCCAGCAGCTCGGGGCAGGAGGGGTACGAGCAGTACTTC
CASSSGQEGYEQYF
>TRBJ1-6|NA|NA|TRBV28
TGTGCCAGCAGCAAAGATAGGGAAAATTCACCCCTCCACTTT
CASSKDRENSPLHF
>TRBJ1-5|NA|NA|TRBV4-1
TGCGCCAGCAGCCAAGTCGGGAGACGTCCGAGCAATCAGCCCCAGCATTTT
CASSQVGRRPSNQPQHF
>TRBJ1-5|NA|few|TRBV7-3
TGTGCCAGCAGCTCAACGGCAGGGGATGATCAGCCCCAGCATTTT
CASSSTAGDDQPQHF
>TRBJ2-2|NA|NA|TRBV5-1
TGCGCCAGCAGCTTCCCAGAAAACCCCGGGGAGCTGTTTTTT
CASSFPENPGELFF
>TRBJ2-5|TRBD1|many|TRBV5-1
TGCGCCAGCAGCTTGAGAGACAGGGGGCGAGAGACCCAGTACTTC
CASSLRDRGRETQYF
>TRBJ1-1|NA|few|TRBV2
TGTGCCAGCAGTCAGGCTCCGGCAACTGAAGCTTTCTTT
CASSQAPATEAFF
>TRBJ2-5|TRBD2|many|TRBV7-3
TGTGCCAGCAGCTTAACCGGGGGGAGTTCTCGGGAGACCCAGTACTTC
CASSLTGGSSRETQYF
>TRBJ2-1|NA|NA|TRBV9
TGTGCCAGCAGCGTAGGTGGGGCAGGAAGATACAATGAGCAGTTCTTC
CASSVGGAGRYNEQFF
>TRBJ2-1|NA|many|TRBV5-4
TGTGCCAGCAGCTTAGGGCAGGGGAGCTACAATGAGCAGTTCTTC
CASSLGQGSYNEQFF
>TRBJ2-5|NA|NA|TRBV2
TGTGCCAGCAGTGAGGGACCTAACCAAGAGACCCAGTACTTC
CASSEGPNQETQYF
>TRBJ2-1|NA|NA|TRBV3-1
TGTGCCAGCAGCTCCGTAGGTGGGGGCGGGGGACAAAGCTCCTACAATGAGCAGTTCTTC
CASSSVGGGGGQSSYNEQFF
>TRBJ2-5|NA|many|TRBV4-2
TGTGCCAGCAGCCGGCAGGGGATCCAAGAGACCCAGTACTTC
CASSRQGIQETQYF
>TRBJ1-4|NA|few|TRBV6-5
TGTGCCAGCAGCGGGACCACTGGGGGTGAAAAACTGTTTTTT
CASSGTTGGEKLFF
>TRBJ2-1|NA|many|TRBV5-1
TGCGCCAGCAGCTTGAGGGGATACAATGAGCAGTTCTTC
CASSLRGYNEQFF
>TRBJ2-3|NA|NA|TRBV19
TGTGCCAGTAGTTGGGGGTCCACAGATACGCAGTATTTT
CASSWGSTDTQYF
>TRBJ2-6|NA|few|TRBV24-1
TGTGCCACCAGCCACAGGACAGCTGTAGCCAACGTCCTGACTTTC
CATSHRTAVANVLTF
>TRBJ2-7|NA|NA|TRBV5-1
TGCGCCAGCAGCCTGACGTCGGGCGACCCCGAGCAGTACTTC
CASSLTSGDPEQYF
>TRBJ1-1|TRBD1|many|TRBV20-1
TGCAGTGCTAGAGATCTAGGGGGCAGCCTGAACACTGAAGCTTTCTTT
CSARDLGGSLNTEAFF
>TRBJ2-3|NA|few|TRBV7-2
TGTGCCAGCAGCTTAGTCTATTTAGGGAGGGATACGCAGTATTTT
CASSLVYLGRDTQYF
>TRBJ2-2|TRBD1|NA|TRBV20-1
TGCAGTGCTAGGGGGACAGGGGTCGGGGAGCTGTTTTTT
CSARGTGVGELFF